The 5 T cell receptor beta chains listed next were all sequenced from one sample in a study of T cells expressing NK-cell markers (dated by TCRdb to 2018 to 2020). Libraries were made using 5' RACE. The sample was run on an Illumina HiSeq 2000. TCRdb reprocessed the reads, so every CDR3 protein sequence counts as one entry and DNA is not shown. The sample's table covers 550,000 to 600,000 distinct CDR3 sequences. In total, the top ten clones hold around 4% of the sample. Material: blood T cells: a sorted CD56 or NKG2C T cell subset, CD4+ or CD8+ T cells, or bulk PBMC T cells (not recorded which). The receptors stem from a man aged 18 to 30 in good health. Donor details come from another sample of the same person, matched by shared clones.

The chain employs TRBV11-2 and TRBJ2-3; TCRdb reports TRBD2, a call that lacks DNA to check it against. The CDR3 covers 17 residues. The germline V gene encodes CDR1 SGHAT and CDR2 FQNNGV. The CDR3 here is CASSYLGGPTPSDTQYF.

This sequence joins TRBV4-2 and TRBJ1-6; TCRdb selects TRBD1, and the lack of DNA leaves this call unchecked. CDR1 is LGHNA and CDR2 is YNFKEQ in the germline V gene. The CDR3 sequence is 15 residues long. The CDR3 here is CASSQGWAGNSPLHF.

This chain links TRBV7-9 with TRBJ2-2; as DNA is missing, the TRBD2 call by TCRdb cannot be tested. The CDR3 runs 16 residues. CDR1 and CDR2 from the germline V gene are SEHNR and FQNEAQ (reference sequence). The chain's CDR3 is CASSQTIAGEAGELFF.

This chain links TRBV5-1 with TRBJ2-1; TCRdb outputs TRBD1, but without DNA this stays unchecked. Germline V gene lookup returns CDR1 SGHRS and CDR2 YFSETQ. CDR3 length: 16 amino acids. The CDR3 is CASSPTPVAAVNEQFF.

J is TRBJ2-3 and V is TRBV5-1; without DNA, the TCRdb call of TRBD2 cannot be checked. The CDR3 loop spans 14 amino acids. From germline, CDR1 is SGHRS and CDR2 YFSETQ. The CDR3 spells CASSLEDLSDTQYF. The whole variable domain, remainder taken from reference TRBV5-1 and TRBJ2-3, is KAGVTQTPRYLIKTRGQQVTLSCSPISGHRSVSWYQQTPGQGLQFLFEYFSETQRNKGNFPGRFSGRQFSNSRSEMNVSTLELGDSALYLCASSLEDLSDTQYFGPGTRLTVL.